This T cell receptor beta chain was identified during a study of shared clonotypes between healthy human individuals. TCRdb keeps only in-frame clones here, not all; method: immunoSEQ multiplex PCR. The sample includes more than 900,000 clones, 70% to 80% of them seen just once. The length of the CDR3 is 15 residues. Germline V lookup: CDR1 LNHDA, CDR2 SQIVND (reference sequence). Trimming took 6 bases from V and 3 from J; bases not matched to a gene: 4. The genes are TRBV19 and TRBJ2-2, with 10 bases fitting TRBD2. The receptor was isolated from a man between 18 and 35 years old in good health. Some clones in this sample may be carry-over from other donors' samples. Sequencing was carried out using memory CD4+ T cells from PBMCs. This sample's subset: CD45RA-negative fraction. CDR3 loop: CASRRTSGDTGELFF. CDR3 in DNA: TGTGCCAGTAGGAGGACTAGCGGCGACACCGGGGAGCTGTTTTTT.